This T cell receptor (beta chain) was identified during a study of shared clonotypes between healthy human individuals. This clone was recorded once. What it binds is not known. The study, taken as a whole, reports: Despite large depth, sorted-subset datasets appeared incompletely sequenced.

Only CD45RO-negative cells positively selected for CCR7 counted as naive CD8 cells, so terminally differentiated effector memory CD45RA+ cells were excluded. V was clipped by 7 bases and J by 2 bases; unmatched bases: 9. Germline V lookup: CDR1 MDHEN, CDR2 SYDVKM. The CDR3 consists of 18 residues. Method: immunoSEQ multiplex PCR; TCRdb's copy keeps in-frame clones and lacks some. The sample includes fewer than 1 million clones, 96% of them seen just once. Source material: naive CD8+ T cells sorted from blood. The receptor was derived from a man aged 25-45 years in good health. The rearrangement joins TRBV28 to TRBJ2-3; TRBD2 matches 16 bases. This CDR3 reads CASNLPGTSGRVTDTQYF. The CDR3 DNA reads TGTGCCAGCAACCTACCCGGGACTAGCGGGAGGGTCACAGATACGCAGTATTTT.